The 30 T cell receptor beta chains reported below all come from one sample, sequenced in a study of blood T cell repertoires in COVID-19. Clones were sequenced by immunoSEQ multiplex PCR, and TCRdb holds only the in-frame ones, with some missing. The sample shows around 280,000 clones, more than 70% of them seen only once. The sequencing sample was made of peripheral blood. The receptors here all came from a woman younger than 45 with COVID-19, enrolled during active disease.

The rearrangement uses TRBV5-4 and TRBJ2-7; a possible D gene is TRBD2 (5 bases). Germline V gene lookup returns CDR1 SGHNT and CDR2 YYREEE (reference sequence). Trimming stripped 0 bases from V and 1 base from J, with 8 bases between. This CDR3 has 14 residues. The CDR3 nucleotides are TGTGCCAGCAGCTTGGGAGGGTATTCCTACGAGCAGTACTTC. It codes for CASSLGGYSYEQYF. Combining the CDR3 with reference TRBV5-4 and TRBJ2-7 gives the whole variable domain ETGVTQSPTHLIKTRGQQVTLRCSSQSGHNTVSWYQQALGQGPQFIFQYYREEENGRGNFPPRFSGLQFPNYSSELNVNALELDDSALYLCASSLGGYSYEQYFGPGTRLTVT.

The chain combines TRBV13 with TRBJ2-7, with 8 bases matching TRBD2. J gave up 6 bases and V 5 bases, and 9 bases lay outside the gene matches. Germline V gives CDR1 PRHDT, CDR2 FYEKMQ (reference sequence). This CDR3 region has 14 residues. This chain's CDR3 is CASSPGTRLPEQYF. In nucleotides, the CDR3 is TGTGCCAGCAGCCCCGGGACTAGGCTGCCCGAGCAGTACTTC.

This clone was detected only once. The chain links TRBV3-1 (or the pseudogene TRBV3-2) to TRBJ1-5, with D hard to call. The CDR3 has 13 amino acids. Trimming left V 4 bases short and J 2 bases short, with 6 bases between. In germline, CDR1 is LGHDT, CDR2 YNNKEL (reference sequence). This chain's CDR3 is CASSRTGNQPQHF. The CDR3 nucleotides read TGTGCCAGCAGCCGGACTGGCAATCAGCCCCAGCATTTT.

In this sample, this clone turned up many times. The chain links TRBV10-3 to TRBJ2-7; 11 bases are a match to TRBD2. The V gene's germline CDR1 is ENHRY and CDR2 SYGVKD. Trimming removed 4 bases from V and 0 bases from J; junction bases left unmatched: 8. This CDR3 region has 17 residues. Written as DNA, the CDR3 is TGTGCCATCAGTGCCGGGACTAGCGGCTCATTCTCCTACGAGCAGTACTTC. This translates into CAISAGTSGSFSYEQYF.

This chain joins TRBV1 and TRBJ2-2; no DNA check was done on the table's D call, TRBD2. TRBV1 is a pseudogene segment. This CDR3 spans 16 amino acids. CDR3 in DNA: TGCACCAGCAGCCACCCTAGCGGCTCCTGGAACGGGGAGCTGTTTTTT. This sequence encodes CTSSHPSGSWNGELFF.

Regarding this clone: One end of the junction does not line up with germline, which may come from a read error. This chain joins TRBV12-3 or TRBV12-4 and TRBJ2-5; D may be TRBD2 (5 bases). The CDR3 sequence is 10 residues long. CDR3: CASRGEAQYF. CDR3 sequence (DNA): TGTGCCAGCAGGGGAGAGGCCCAGTACTTC.

The chain combines TRBV2 with TRBJ1-2, with 8 nucleotides matching TRBD1. Losses at the gene ends were 4 bases for V and 6 bases for J; bases not matched to a gene: 7. The CDR3 has 14 amino acids. Germline CDR1 is SNHLY and CDR2 is FYNNEI. The CDR3 loop reads CASSGPGQGDGYTF. CDR3 coding DNA: TGTGCCAGCAGTGGACCCGGACAGGGCGATGGCTACACCTTC.

The chain uses TRBV30 and TRBJ2-7, with 7 bases matching TRBD1. V trimming: 2 bases; J trimming: 2 bases; junction bases outside the gene matches: 9. The CDR3 spans 15 residues. Germline V lookup: CDR1 GTSNPN, CDR2 SVGIG (reference sequence). CDR3 amino acids: CAWSLGTVGTYEQYF. CDR3 nucleotides: TGTGCCTGGAGTCTCGGGACAGTGGGCACCTACGAGCAGTACTTC.

The chain combines TRBV7-9 with TRBJ2-2, with D possibly TRBD2 on 6 matching bases. Germline CDR1 is SEHNR and CDR2 is FQNEAQ (reference sequence). The length of the CDR3 is 14 residues. V lost 0 bases, J lost 7 bases, and 9 bases lay in between. Here the CDR3 DNA reads TGTGCCAGCAGCTTAGCGGGAGCGGGCGGGGAGCTGTTTTTT. It yields the protein CASSLAGAGGELFF.

This sequence joins TRBV5-5 and TRBJ2-7, with D perhaps matching TRBD2 (6 bases). Germline V gene data show CDR1 as SGHKS and CDR2 as YYEKEE (reference sequence). The CDR3 length is 16 residues. The V gene lost 2 bases and the J gene lost 4 bases, with 19 bases spanning the gap. The CDR3 is CASSFAVAGGLYEQYF. The CDR3 DNA reads as TGTGCCAGCAGCTTTGCCGTGGCAGGAGGGCTGTACGAGCAGTACTTC.

The chain recombines TRBV10-3 with TRBJ2-3; no reliable D call. The length of the CDR3 is 15 residues. Germline lookup yields CDR1 ENHRY and CDR2 SYGVKD. V lost 0 bases and J lost 1, with 8 bases in between. The CDR3 DNA is TGTGCCATCAGTGAGTCGCGTCAAGGCACAGATACGCAGTATTTT. It translates to CAISESRQGTDTQYF.

The chain links TRBV4-1 to TRBJ1-5, with D possibly matching TRBD1 (5 bases). This CDR3 has 14 residues. V was shortened by 6 bases and J by 2 bases, with 11 bases between the two germline ends. Germline CDR1 MGHRA, CDR2 YSYEKL. The chain's CDR3 is CASSRLGGNQPQHF. Written as DNA, the CDR3 is TGCGCCAGCAGTCGCCTAGGGGGCAATCAGCCCCAGCATTTT.

This clone occurred a few times. The V gene is TRBV7-2, the J gene TRBJ2-7; tentatively, D is TRBD2 (5 bases). Trimming removed 0 bases at V and 0 bases at J, with 12 bases between. The CDR3 is made up of 16 amino acids. Germline V gene data show CDR1 as SGHTA and CDR2 as FQGNSA. The CDR3 loop is CASSLASSFSSYEQYF. In nucleotides, the CDR3 is TGTGCCAGCAGCTTAGCCTCTAGCTTCAGCTCCTACGAGCAGTACTTC.

Points on this clone: A read error may account for a junction end that differs from germline. The chain links TRBV7-7 to TRBJ2-7, with 11 bases matching TRBD2. The CDR3 totals 16 residues. Looked up from germline, CDR1 is SSHAT and CDR2 is FNYEAQ (reference sequence). The CDR3 sequence: CASSPAPGLADYEQYF. The CDR3, as DNA: TGTGCTAGCAGCCCCGCCCCGGGACTAGCGGATTACGAGCAGTACTTC.

The CDR3 DNA sequence: TGTGCCAGCAGCCCTCGGGGGGGCCGAGAAAAACTGTTTTTT. Amino acids: CASSPRGGREKLFF. V usage is TRBV28 and J usage is TRBJ1-4; perhaps TRBD1 as D (6 bases). Germline V gives CDR1 MDHEN, CDR2 SYDVKM. V was pared by 6 bases and J by 8 bases, with 16 bases between. CDR3 length: 14 residues.

Note on this clone: Other DNA sequences in the sample encode the same CDR3. This rearrangement joins TRBV18 to TRBJ2-4; no definite D call. V was trimmed by 6 bases and J by 1 base, leaving 7 bases between them. This CDR3 is 13 amino acids long. Per the germline V gene, CDR1 is KGHSH and CDR2 is LQKENI. This CDR3 is CASSGAAKNIQYF. The CDR3 DNA is TGTGCCAGCTCTGGAGCTGCCAAAAACATTCAGTACTTC.

The CDR3 coding sequence is TGTGCCAGCAGCTTGGCGGCTAGCGGGAGTTCATATGAGCAGTTCTTC. Amino acids: CASSLAASGSSYEQFF. The J gene is TRBJ2-1, the V gene TRBV5-5; 10 nucleotides agree with TRBD2. The V gene's germline CDR1 is SGHKS and CDR2 YYEKEE (reference sequence). The V gene end was trimmed by 0 bases and the J gene end by 8 bases; junction bases not matched to a gene: 8. The CDR3 contains 16 residues.

This chain connects TRBV5-6 to TRBJ2-7; D not certain. The V and J ends lost 0 bases and 5 bases respectively, with 6 bases between them. The CDR3 has 12 residues. The germline V gene encodes CDR1 SGHDT and CDR2 YYEEEE. In DNA, the CDR3 is TGTGCCAGCAGCTTGGTGTCGGACGAGCAGTACTTC. Protein: CASSLVSDEQYF.

The chain couples TRBV28 to TRBJ1-3; no definite D call. V was clipped by 9 bases and J by 5 bases, with 5 bases between them. The CDR3 spans 10 residues. Germline CDR1 and CDR2: MDHEN and SYDVKM. Written as DNA, the CDR3 is TGTGCCAGTGGGCGAAACACCATATATTTT. Amino acids: CASGRNTIYF.

The rearrangement links TRBV5-1 to TRBJ2-5, with 12 bases matching TRBD2. Trimming cost V 0 bases and J 4 bases; bases outside gene matches: 4. The CDR3 spans 16 residues. Germline V gene sequence: CDR1 SGHRS, CDR2 YFSETQ. The CDR3 sequence is CASSLALAGGGETQYF. DNA of the CDR3: TGCGCCAGCAGCTTGGCCCTAGCGGGAGGGGGAGAGACCCAGTACTTC.

This chain connects TRBV9 to TRBJ2-3; 8 bases agree with TRBD2. The CDR3 is 14 amino acids. After removal of 5 bases from V and 0 bases from J, the junction contained 2 bases not matched to a gene. CDR1 and CDR2 from the germline V gene are SGDLS and YYNGEE. CDR3 in DNA: TGTGCCAGCAGTACTAGCGGCAGCACAGATACGCAGTATTTT. Its translation: CASSTSGSTDTQYF.

This clone has only one observation. This chain links TRBV11-2 with TRBJ1-2, with D unresolved. In germline, CDR1 is SGHAT, CDR2 FQNNGV. V lost 2 bases and J lost 6, with 10 bases in between. The CDR3 runs to 13 residues. The CDR3 spells CASSLTPADGYTF. In nucleotides, the CDR3 is TGTGCCAGCAGCTTAACACCCGCGGATGGCTACACCTTC.

This clone was observed a few times. The chain links TRBV6-6 to TRBJ2-3; D ambiguous. From germline, CDR1 is MNHNY and CDR2 SVGAGI (reference sequence). V was shortened by 8 bases and J by 1 base, with 13 bases between the two germline ends. The CDR3 is 14 residues long. For the CDR3, the DNA is TGTGCCAGCCAACGGTCGGGTGGCACAGATACGCAGTATTTT. Its protein product is CASQRSGGTDTQYF.

This clone appeared a single time. The chain employs TRBV7-9 and TRBJ1-1; maybe TRBD1 (5 bases). V was shortened by 5 bases and J by 4 bases, with 17 bases between the two germline ends. The CDR3 contains 15 residues. Germline assignment: CDR1 SEHNR and CDR2 FQNEAQ (reference sequence). CDR3 loop: CASSHSGGYRTEAFF. The CDR3 DNA sequence: TGTGCCAGCAGCCATTCTGGGGGGTACCGCACTGAAGCTTTCTTT.

CDR3 DNA sequence: TGTGCCAGCAGCCCTACAGGGGCTCACTACGAGCAGTACTTC. Its translation: CASSPTGAHYEQYF. The chain uses TRBV7-9 and TRBJ2-7; the match to TRBD1 covers 7 bases. The CDR3 is 14 amino acids. Germline CDR1 reads SEHNR; CDR2 reads FQNEAQ (reference sequence). V lost 5 bases and J lost 3; bases outside the gene matches: 7.

This chain links TRBV5-1 with TRBJ1-1; 8 bases fit TRBD1. The CDR3 is 13 residues long. The J segment lost 1 base and the V segment lost 5 bases, leaving 1 base of the junction unmatched. Germline values: CDR1 SGHRS, CDR2 YFSETQ. CDR3: CASRTGENTEAFF. The CDR3 bases are TGCGCCAGCAGGACAGGGGAGAACACTGAAGCTTTCTTT.

The genes are TRBV6-5 and TRBJ1-4; TRBD1 matches at 8 bases. CDR1 is MNHEY and CDR2 is SVGAGI in the germline V gene. The CDR3 spans 14 residues. With 0 bases clipped from V and 8 bases from J, the junction kept 2 bases outside the gene matches. In DNA, the CDR3 is TGTGCCAGCAGTTACTCGGACAGGGTCGAAAAACTGTTTTTT. It translates to CASSYSDRVEKLFF.

The rearrangement uses TRBV5-1 and TRBJ1-4, with TRBD1 matching 11 bases. V lost 4 bases and J lost 6; bases outside the gene matches: 2. Germline CDR1 and CDR2: SGHRS and YFSETQ. The CDR3 contains 14 residues. The CDR3, as DNA: TGCGCCAGCAGCGAGGGACAGGGGGATGAAAAACTGTTTTTT. It yields the protein CASSEGQGDEKLFF.

This clone was seen more than once but under ten times. The gene calls are TRBV6-5 and TRBJ1-2; D uncertain. The V and J ends lost 6 bases and 6 bases respectively, with 14 bases between them. CDR1 is MNHEY, CDR2 SVGAGI, per germline. The CDR3 extends over 13 amino acids. The CDR3: CASSPAPGNGYTF. DNA for the CDR3: TGTGCCAGCAGCCCGGCCCCGGGGAATGGCTACACCTTC.

V gene TRBV24-1 combines with J gene TRBJ2-3; D is perhaps TRBD1 (5 bases). The germline gives CDR1 KGHDR, CDR2 SFDVKD. This CDR3 has 15 residues. The ends were cut back, 4 bases at V and 0 bases at J, with 10 bases in the middle. The CDR3 nucleotides are TGTGCCACCAGTGAGGGGCGGTCTAGCACAGATACGCAGTATTTT. It encodes CATSEGRSSTDTQYF.